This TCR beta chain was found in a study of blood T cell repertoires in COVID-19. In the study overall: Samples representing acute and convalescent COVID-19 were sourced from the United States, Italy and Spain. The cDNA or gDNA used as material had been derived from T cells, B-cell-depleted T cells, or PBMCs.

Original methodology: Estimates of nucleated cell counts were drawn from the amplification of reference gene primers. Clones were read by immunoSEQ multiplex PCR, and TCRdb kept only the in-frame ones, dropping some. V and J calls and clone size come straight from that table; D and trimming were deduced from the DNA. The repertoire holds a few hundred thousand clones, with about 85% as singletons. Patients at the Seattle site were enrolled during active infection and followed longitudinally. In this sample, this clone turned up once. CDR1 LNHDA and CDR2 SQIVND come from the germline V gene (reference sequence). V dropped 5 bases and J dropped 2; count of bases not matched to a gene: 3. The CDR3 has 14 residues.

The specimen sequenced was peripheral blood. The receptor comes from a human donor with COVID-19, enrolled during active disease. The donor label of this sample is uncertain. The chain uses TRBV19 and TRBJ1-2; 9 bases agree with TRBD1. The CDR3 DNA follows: TGTGCCAGTAGTTTGGGACAGGGAAACTATGGCTACACCTTC. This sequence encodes CASSLGQGNYGYTF.